Detailed here is one T cell receptor (beta chain). Its antigen is currently not known. Per-base qualities were not stored, and no clone one base away is much larger. V gives up 4 bases and J gives up 6 bases, and the segment between their germline ends measures 6 bases. Reading the germline V gene (reference sequence) gives CDR1 WNHNN and CDR2 SYGVQD. Including cysteine and phenylalanine, the CDR3 has 12 amino acids. The DNA shown is the 36-base CDR3, in frame from base 1. This entry comes from a study of control samples from healthy donors and cancer patients (dated by TCRdb to 2019 to 2021). The library came from the immunoSEQ multiplex PCR assay. TCRdb obtained this table from immuneACCESS and retained in-frame rearrangements with V and J assigned. These tables miss some clones; where compared with another copy, unresolved V genes account for less than half of the shortfall, and the remainder is unexplained. This sample is represented by around 130,000 clones; roughly nine tenths of them were singletons. Over 6.5% of the sample is taken by the ten largest.

The clonotype comes from a man aged 50 or older with head and neck cancer. The rearranged segments are TRBV10-1 and TRBJ2-2, with no reliable assignment of the D segment. Sequencing was carried out using PBMCs. The CDR3: CASSAHSGELFF. The DNA is as follows: TGCGCCAGCAGTGCTCATTCCGGGGAGCTGTTTTTT.